This T cell receptor (beta chain) was recovered during a study of T cells after yellow fever vaccination. Template switching with 5'RACE generated the TCR cDNA and added a universal primer site and UMIs. TCRdb reanalysed the 5' RACE reads using MiXCR and keeps one entry per CDR3 protein. The table has under 350,000 distinct CDR3 sequences, roughly 4% seen once. Whole-study findings and limits: A weaker but faster secondary response was observed, peaking on day 5 versus 15. Sorted repertoires could include abundant contaminating clonotypes from bulk cells. Primary-vaccination clones mostly resurfaced post-booster (roughly 97% CD4, 85% to 90% CD8).

This clonotype was found a few times. The antigen remains undetermined. Sequencing was performed on PBMCs, taken 5 days after the yellow fever booster vaccination. The sequence was collected from a man between 18 and 29 years old who received the YFV17D yellow fever vaccine.

The CDR3 sequence is CASSQDHLREDTQYF. The CDR3 DNA reads as TGCGCCAGCAGCCAAGATCATTTAAGGGAAGATACGCAGTATTTT. The chain recombines TRBV4-3 with TRBJ2-3; D ambiguous. CDR1 is LGHNA, CDR2 YSLEER, per germline. This CDR3 contains 15 residues. The V and J ends lost 0 bases and 5 bases respectively, with 12 bases between them.